Detailed here is one T cell receptor beta chain. This record belongs to a study of blood T cell repertoires in COVID-19. The V gene end was trimmed by 8 bases and the J gene end by 2 bases; junction bases not matched to a gene: 7. This CDR3 spans 13 amino acids. Germline loops: CDR1 GTSNPN, CDR2 SVGIG (reference sequence). Clones were sequenced by immunoSEQ multiplex PCR, and TCRdb holds only the in-frame ones, with some missing. The sample lists hundreds of thousands of clones, 87% occurring once. The receptor comes from a man in his 60s who had recovered from COVID-19. Sequenced input: peripheral blood. This chain joins TRBV30 and TRBJ2-3; 7 bases map to TRBD2. CDR3 sequence reads: CAGASGDTDTQYF. The CDR3 DNA reads as TGTGCCGGGGCTAGCGGAGACACAGATACGCAGTATTTT.